This TCR beta chain stems from a study of blood T cell repertoires in COVID-19. Generated by immunoSEQ multiplex PCR, the TCRdb table keeps only in-frame clones and is missing some. Here the sample spans fewer than 250,000 clones, 70% to 90% being singletons. Unmatched junction bases numbered 14, after V lost 6 bases and J lost 9 bases. This CDR3 contains 15 residues. Germline loops: CDR1 SGHNT, CDR2 YENEEA. The chain recombines TRBV11-3 with TRBJ2-1; TRBD2 matches at 7 bases. The sequence came from a woman aged 45-59 years with acute COVID-19. The sequenced material came from PBMCs or T cells enriched from blood (not recorded which). The chain's CDR3 is CASSFDGSLAGEQFF. The CDR3 region has the DNA TGTGCCAGCAGTTTCGACGGTAGTTTAGCGGGTGAGCAGTTCTTC.